These T cell receptor beta chains were read from a single sample in a study of CD8 T cells in ankylosing spondylitis. TCRdb itself ran the 5' RACE reads through MiXCR, one entry per CDR3 protein. In the table there are over 600,000 distinct CDR3 sequences, around 19% of which are singletons. The specimen was blood, either unsorted or a sorted T cell fraction (not recorded which). The receptors here all came from a male donor with ankylosing spondylitis. Both conserved end residues are part of each CDR3. D genes are given only for firm matches. The size of a clone is reported for some rows only, either as once, few or many, or as a class for expanded clones.

d_gene,abundance,v_gene,j_gene,CDR3aa,CDR3nt
TRBD2,few,TRBV12-3/TRBV12-4,TRBJ2-5,CASSPSGTHQETQYF,TGTGCCAGCAGCCCTAGCGGGACACACCAAGAGACCCAGTACTTC
TRBD1,once,TRBV6-5,TRBJ2-2,CASSYSPDRVDTGELFF,TGTGCCAGCAGTTACTCTCCTGACAGGGTTGACACCGGGGAGCTGTTTTTT
.,.,TRBV9,TRBJ2-6,CASSGFDRFGANVLTF,TGTGCCAGCAGCGGATTCGACAGATTTGGGGCCAACGTCCTGACTTTC
TRBD1,few,TRBV20-1,TRBJ1-5,CSARRDSSNQPQHF,TGCAGTGCTAGACGGGACAGCAGCAATCAGCCCCAGCATTTT
TRBD2,.,TRBV2,TRBJ2-5,CASSQTSGQETQYF,TGTGCCAGCAGCCAGACTAGCGGGCAAGAGACCCAGTACTTC
.,.,TRBV12-3/TRBV12-4,TRBJ1-2,CASTSRAGYGYTF,TGTGCCAGCACCTCCAGGGCCGGCTATGGCTACACCTTC
.,.,TRBV5-5,TRBJ2-5,CASSSSKTDPQRETQYF,TGTGCCAGCAGCTCTAGTAAGACGGACCCTCAGCGAGAGACCCAGTACTTC
.,many,TRBV2,TRBJ1-1,CASRADGNTEAFF,TGTGCCAGCAGGGCGGACGGGAACACTGAAGCTTTCTTT
TRBD2,.,TRBV28,TRBJ2-7,CASSRIAGTAYEQYF,TGTGCCAGCAGCCGGATAGCGGGAACAGCCTACGAGCAGTACTTC
.,many,TRBV10-3,TRBJ1-2,CAIRAAQQNYGYTF,TGTGCCATCAGGGCAGCGCAACAGAACTATGGCTACACCTTC
TRBD2,.,TRBV7-9,TRBJ2-5,CASRGGTLQETQYF,TGTGCCAGCAGGGGGGGGACGCTCCAAGAGACCCAGTACTTC
.,.,TRBV20-1,TRBJ2-1,CSAQRVNEQFF,TGCAGTGCTCAGAGGGTCAATGAGCAGTTCTTC
TRBD1,.,TRBV7-8,TRBJ1-2,CASSLASGTGFHYGYTF,TGTGCCAGCAGCTTAGCGTCCGGGACAGGCTTCCACTATGGCTACACCTTC
TRBD1,.,TRBV29-1,TRBJ1-4,CSVRVDRDHPNEKLFF,TGCAGCGTCCGCGTGGACAGGGATCATCCTAATGAAAAACTGTTTTTT
TRBD1,few,TRBV6-5,TRBJ2-1,CASSYGTAFSEQFF,TGTGCCAGCAGTTACGGGACAGCTTTTAGTGAGCAGTTCTTC
.,few,TRBV3-1,TRBJ2-7,CASSQVGRAYEQYF,TGTGCCAGCAGCCAAGTCGGCCGAGCCTACGAGCAGTACTTC
.,few,TRBV6-1,TRBJ1-1,CASKLRVNTEAFF,TGTGCCAGCAAGCTGAGGGTAAACACTGAAGCTTTCTTT
.,few,TRBV11-1,TRBJ2-6,CASSLVPTGASGANVLTF,TGTGCCAGCAGCTTAGTTCCGACAGGAGCCTCTGGGGCCAACGTCCTGACTTTC
TRBD1,.,TRBV6-5,TRBJ1-1,CASSINRGEAFF,TGTGCCAGCAGTATAAACAGGGGGGAAGCTTTCTTT
.,.,TRBV2,TRBJ1-5,CASRGVRSNQPQHF,TGTGCCAGCCGCGGGGTACGGAGCAATCAGCCCCAGCATTTT
.,few,TRBV6-2/TRBV6-3,TRBJ2-7,CASSYPSVSYEQYF,TGTGCCAGCAGTTACCCCTCCGTATCCTACGAGCAGTACTTC
.,.,TRBV4-1,TRBJ2-7,CASRPVRDESSYEQYF,TGCGCCAGCAGACCAGTCCGGGACGAGAGCTCCTACGAGCAGTACTTC
.,.,TRBV6-2/TRBV6-3,TRBJ2-1,CASSYFILQTDNEQFF,TGTGCCAGCAGTTACTTCATCCTCCAAACTGACAATGAGCAGTTCTTC
.,.,TRBV5-1,TRBJ2-1,CASSPSLEQFF,TGCGCCAGCAGCCCCTCTCTAGAGCAGTTCTTC
.,.,TRBV29-1,TRBJ2-2,CSVEGSYTGELFF,TGCAGCGTTGAGGGGAGCTACACCGGGGAGCTGTTTTTT
.,few,TRBV5-5,TRBJ2-7,CASRPVGADSSYEQYF,TGTGCCAGCAGACCTGTCGGCGCCGACAGTTCCTACGAGCAGTACTTC
TRBD1,many,TRBV12-3/TRBV12-4,TRBJ2-7,CASSTGDSYEQYF,TGTGCCAGCAGTACAGGGGATTCCTACGAGCAGTACTTC
.,.,TRBV6-5,TRBJ1-3,CASSYYSPVNSGNTIYF,TGTGCCAGCAGTTACTATAGTCCCGTTAACTCTGGAAACACCATATATTTT
TRBD1,few,TRBV20-1,TRBJ2-5,CSARTGYSETQYF,TGCAGTGCTAGGACAGGGTATTCGGAGACCCAGTACTTC
.,.,TRBV7-8,TRBJ2-2,CASSLWGAKNTGELFF,TGTGCCAGCAGCTTATGGGGGGCGAAAAACACCGGGGAGCTGTTTTTT
.,.,TRBV25-1,TRBJ2-2,CATSFSNTGELFF,TGTGCCACCTCTTTCTCGAACACCGGGGAGCTGTTTTTT
.,.,TRBV6-2/TRBV6-3,TRBJ2-5,CASSYGRGTTGETQYF,TGTGCCAGCAGTTACGGTAGGGGGACTACCGGGGAGACCCAGTACTTC
TRBD1,few,TRBV11-2,TRBJ2-7,CASSPGTGGPYEQYF,TGTGCCAGCAGCCCCGGGACAGGGGGCCCCTACGAGCAGTACTTC
.,.,TRBV19,TRBJ1-2,CASYGGVLTRDGYTF,TGTGCCTCGTACGGCGGGGTCCTCACCCGTGATGGCTACACCTTC
.,.,TRBV20-1,TRBJ1-5,CSAQVESGDQPQHF,TGCAGTGCACAGGTGGAGTCGGGCGATCAGCCCCAGCATTTT
TRBD2,few,TRBV3-1,TRBJ2-3,CASSRLSGGTDTQYF,TGTGCCAGCAGCCGCCTTAGCGGGGGCACAGATACGCAGTATTTT
TRBD2,.,TRBV7-9,TRBJ2-1,CASFSGATPYNEQFF,TGTGCCAGCTTTAGCGGGGCAACTCCCTACAATGAGCAGTTCTTC
.,.,TRBV20-1,TRBJ2-7,CSAKSYYEQYF,TGCAGTGCAAAAAGTTACTACGAGCAGTACTTC
TRBD1,many,TRBV7-9,TRBJ2-7,CASSLVVGQSTYEQYF,TGTGCCAGCAGCTTAGTGGTGGGACAGAGTACCTACGAGCAGTACTTC
.,.,TRBV21-1,TRBJ2-5,CASSRQGPLWEETQYF,TGTGCCAGCAGCAGACAGGGCCCTCTCTGGGAAGAGACCCAGTACTTC
TRBD1,few,TRBV5-1,TRBJ1-2,CASSLEGALNYGYTF,TGCGCCAGCAGCCTAGAGGGGGCTCTTAACTATGGCTACACCTTC
TRBD2,.,TRBV3-1,TRBJ2-1,CASSHLAGENEQFF,TGTGCCAGCAGCCACCTAGCGGGGGAGAATGAGCAGTTCTTC
.,few,TRBV6-5,TRBJ1-1,CASSSETPTMNTEAFF,TGTGCCAGCAGTTCCGAGACACCTACCATGAACACTGAAGCTTTCTTT
.,.,TRBV10-2,TRBJ2-7,CASGGNPPWEQYF,TGCGCCAGCGGTGGGAACCCCCCATGGGAGCAGTACTTC
TRBD1,few,TRBV5-6,TRBJ1-3,CASSLKGAGGNTIYF,TGTGCCAGCAGCTTGAAGGGGGCGGGCGGAAACACCATATATTTT
.,.,TRBV6-1,TRBJ2-7,CATAFGKGSSYEQYF,TGTGCCACTGCATTTGGGAAGGGCAGCTCCTACGAGCAGTACTTC
TRBD1,few,TRBV6-1,TRBJ1-1,CASSEVAGGTEAFF,TGTGCCAGCAGTGAAGTCGCAGGGGGGACTGAAGCTTTCTTT
TRBD2,.,TRBV7-8,TRBJ2-5,CASSLDSGNGETQYF,TGTGCCAGCAGCTTAGATAGCGGGAACGGGGAGACCCAGTACTTC
.,many,TRBV5-1,TRBJ1-2,CASSLGTANYGYTF,TGTGCCAGCAGTTTAGGGACGGCTAACTATGGCTACACCTTC
.,many,TRBV6-5,TRBJ1-5,CASSYAQFNQPQHF,TGTGCCAGCAGTTATGCACAGTTTAATCAGCCCCAGCATTTT
TRBD1,.,TRBV20-1,TRBJ2-3,CSAREVARTGWLGDTQYF,TGCAGTGCTAGAGAGGTGGCCCGGACAGGGTGGTTAGGAGATACGCAGTATTTT
.,.,TRBV10-3,TRBJ2-1,CAISGGYEQFF,TGTGCCATCTCGGGCGGGTATGAGCAGTTCTTC
.,.,TRBV11-2,TRBJ2-7,CASSYGVEELMAYEQYF,TGTGCCAGCAGCTACGGGGTAGAAGAGCTTATGGCCTACGAGCAGTACTTC